This entry features one TCR beta chain sequence. Assay: immunoSEQ multiplex PCR; the TCRdb copy retains only in-frame clones and omits some. Of approximately 88,000 clones detected, around 87% appear once; the ten largest clones hold around 14%. The sample originates from a study of blood T cell repertoires in COVID-19. Trimming left V 3 bases short and J 5 bases short, with 10 bases between. The CDR3 consists of 14 residues. CDR1 and CDR2 from the germline V gene are MNHEY and SMNVEV (reference sequence). The clonotype was recovered from a male donor with acute or convalescent COVID-19. The chain carries TRBV27 and TRBJ1-4; D might be TRBD1 (6 bases). Sequenced input: peripheral blood. CDR3 protein: CASSFRGRNEKLFF. CDR3 nucleotides: TGTGCCAGCAGTTTCAGGGGCAGGAATGAAAAACTGTTTTTT.